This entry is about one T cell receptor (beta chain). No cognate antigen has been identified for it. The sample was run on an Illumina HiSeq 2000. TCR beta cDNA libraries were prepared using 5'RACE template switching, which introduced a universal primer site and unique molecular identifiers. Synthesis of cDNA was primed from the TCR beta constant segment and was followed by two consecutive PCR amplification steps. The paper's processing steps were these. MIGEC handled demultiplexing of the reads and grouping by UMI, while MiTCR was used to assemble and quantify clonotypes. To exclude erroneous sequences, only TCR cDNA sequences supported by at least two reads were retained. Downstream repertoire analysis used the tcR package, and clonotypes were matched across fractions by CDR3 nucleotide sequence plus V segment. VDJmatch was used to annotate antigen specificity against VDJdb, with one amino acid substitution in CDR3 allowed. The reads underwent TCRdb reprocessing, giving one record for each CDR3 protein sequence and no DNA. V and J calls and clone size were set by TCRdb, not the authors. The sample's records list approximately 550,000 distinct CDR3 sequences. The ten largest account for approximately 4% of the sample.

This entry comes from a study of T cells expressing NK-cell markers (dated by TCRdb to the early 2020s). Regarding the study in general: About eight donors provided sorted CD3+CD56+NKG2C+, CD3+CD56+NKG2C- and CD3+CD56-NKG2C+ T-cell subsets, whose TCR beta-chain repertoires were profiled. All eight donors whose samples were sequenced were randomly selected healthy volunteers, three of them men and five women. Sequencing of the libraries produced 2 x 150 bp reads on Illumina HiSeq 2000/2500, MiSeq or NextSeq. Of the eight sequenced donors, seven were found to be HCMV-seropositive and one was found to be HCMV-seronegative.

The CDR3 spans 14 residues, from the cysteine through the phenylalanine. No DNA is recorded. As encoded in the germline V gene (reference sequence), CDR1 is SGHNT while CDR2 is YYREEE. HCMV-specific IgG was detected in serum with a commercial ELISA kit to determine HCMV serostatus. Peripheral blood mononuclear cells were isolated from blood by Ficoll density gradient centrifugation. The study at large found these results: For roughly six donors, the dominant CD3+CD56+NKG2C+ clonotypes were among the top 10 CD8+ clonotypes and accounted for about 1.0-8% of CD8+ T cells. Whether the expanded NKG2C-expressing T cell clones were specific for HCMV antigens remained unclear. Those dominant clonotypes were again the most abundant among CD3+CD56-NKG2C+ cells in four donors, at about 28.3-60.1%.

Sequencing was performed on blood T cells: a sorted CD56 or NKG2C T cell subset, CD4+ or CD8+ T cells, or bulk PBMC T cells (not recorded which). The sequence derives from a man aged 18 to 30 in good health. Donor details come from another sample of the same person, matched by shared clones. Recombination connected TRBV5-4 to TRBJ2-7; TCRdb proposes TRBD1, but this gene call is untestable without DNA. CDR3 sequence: CASSGTGETYEQYF.